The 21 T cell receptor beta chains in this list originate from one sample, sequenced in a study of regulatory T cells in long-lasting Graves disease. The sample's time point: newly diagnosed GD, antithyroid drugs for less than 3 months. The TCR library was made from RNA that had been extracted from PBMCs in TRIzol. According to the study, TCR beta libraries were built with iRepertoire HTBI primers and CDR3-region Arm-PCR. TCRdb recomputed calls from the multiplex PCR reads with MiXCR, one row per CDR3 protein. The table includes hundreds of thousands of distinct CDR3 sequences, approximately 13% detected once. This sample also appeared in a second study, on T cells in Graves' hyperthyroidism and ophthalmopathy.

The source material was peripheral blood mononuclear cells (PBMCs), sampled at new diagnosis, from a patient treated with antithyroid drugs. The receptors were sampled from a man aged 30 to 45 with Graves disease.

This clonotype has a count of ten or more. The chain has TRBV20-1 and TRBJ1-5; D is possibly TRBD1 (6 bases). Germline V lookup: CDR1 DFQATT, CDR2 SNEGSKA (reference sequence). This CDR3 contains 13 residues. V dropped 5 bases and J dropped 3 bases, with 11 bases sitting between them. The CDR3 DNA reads TGCAGTGCTCCACAGGGCTTCAATCAGCCCCAGCATTTT. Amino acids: CSAPQGFNQPQHF.

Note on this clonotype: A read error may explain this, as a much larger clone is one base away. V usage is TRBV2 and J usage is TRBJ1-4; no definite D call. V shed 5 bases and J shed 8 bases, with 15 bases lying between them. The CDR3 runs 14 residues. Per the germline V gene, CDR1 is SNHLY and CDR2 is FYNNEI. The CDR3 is CASSRVWVEEKLFF. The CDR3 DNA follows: TGTGCCAGCAGTCGCGTATGGGTTGAAGAAAAACTGTTTTTT.

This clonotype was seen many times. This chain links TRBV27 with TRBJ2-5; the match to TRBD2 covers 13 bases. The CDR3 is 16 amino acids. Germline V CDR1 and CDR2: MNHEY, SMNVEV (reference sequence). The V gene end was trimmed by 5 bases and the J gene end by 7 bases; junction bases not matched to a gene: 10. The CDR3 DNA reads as TGTGCCAGCAGTCCCCGGACTAGCGGGAGAGGAGGGACCCAGTACTTC. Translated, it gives CASSPRTSGRGGTQYF.

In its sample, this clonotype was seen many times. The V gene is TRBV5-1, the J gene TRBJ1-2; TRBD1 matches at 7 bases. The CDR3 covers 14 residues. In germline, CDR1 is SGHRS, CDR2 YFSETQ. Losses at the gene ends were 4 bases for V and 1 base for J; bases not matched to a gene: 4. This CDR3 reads CASSRDSRNYGYTF. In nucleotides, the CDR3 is TGCGCCAGCAGCCGGGACAGTCGTAACTATGGCTACACCTTC.

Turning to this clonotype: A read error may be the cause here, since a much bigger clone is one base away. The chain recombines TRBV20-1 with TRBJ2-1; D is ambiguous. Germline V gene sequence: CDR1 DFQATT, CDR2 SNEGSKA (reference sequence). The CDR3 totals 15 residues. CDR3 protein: CSARVSLPPYNGQFF. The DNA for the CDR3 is TGCAGTGCTAGAGTTTCCCTCCCCCCCTACAATGGGCAGTTCTTC.

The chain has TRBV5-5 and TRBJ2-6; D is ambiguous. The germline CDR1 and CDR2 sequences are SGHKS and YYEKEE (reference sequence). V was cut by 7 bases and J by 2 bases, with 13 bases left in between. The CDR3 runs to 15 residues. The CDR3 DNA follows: TGTGCCAGCGAAGCAGGCGGTCCTGGGGCCAACGTCCTGACTTTC. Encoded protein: CASEAGGPGANVLTF.

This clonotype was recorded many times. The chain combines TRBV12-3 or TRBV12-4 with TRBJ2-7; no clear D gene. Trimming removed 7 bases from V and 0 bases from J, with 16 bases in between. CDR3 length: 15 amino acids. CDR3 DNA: TGTGCCAGCACCCCCGCCGGTCTCAGCTCCTACGAGCAGTACTTC. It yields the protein CASTPAGLSSYEQYF.

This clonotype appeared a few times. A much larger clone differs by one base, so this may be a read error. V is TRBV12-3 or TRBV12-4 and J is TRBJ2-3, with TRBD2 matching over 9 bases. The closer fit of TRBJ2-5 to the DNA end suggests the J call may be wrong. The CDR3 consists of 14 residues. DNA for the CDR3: TGTGCCAGCTTAGTAGCAGCGGGAGGAGAGGCCCAGTACTTC. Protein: CASLVAAGGEAQYF.

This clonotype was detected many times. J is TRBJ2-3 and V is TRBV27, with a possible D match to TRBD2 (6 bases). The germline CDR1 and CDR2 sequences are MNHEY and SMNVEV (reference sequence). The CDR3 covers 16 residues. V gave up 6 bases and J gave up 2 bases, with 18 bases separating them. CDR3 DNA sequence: TGTGCCAGCAGGCTACGCGGGCCTAGCGACACAGATACGCAGTATTTT. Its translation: CASRLRGPSDTDTQYF.

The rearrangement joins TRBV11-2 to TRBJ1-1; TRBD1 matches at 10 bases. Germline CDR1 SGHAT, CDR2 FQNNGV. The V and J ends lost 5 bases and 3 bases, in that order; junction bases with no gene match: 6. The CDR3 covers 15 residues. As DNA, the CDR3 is TGTGCCAGCAGCCCCGACAGGGGGCTGTACACTGAAGCTTTCTTT. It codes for CASSPDRGLYTEAFF.

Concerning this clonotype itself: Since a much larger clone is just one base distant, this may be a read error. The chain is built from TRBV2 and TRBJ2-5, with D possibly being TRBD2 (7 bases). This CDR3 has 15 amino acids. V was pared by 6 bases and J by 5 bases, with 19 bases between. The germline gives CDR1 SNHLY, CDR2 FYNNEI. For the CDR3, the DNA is TGTGCCAGCAGCCCCATAGTGGGAGGGGGGGAGACCCAGTACTTC. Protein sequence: CASSPIVGGGETQYF.

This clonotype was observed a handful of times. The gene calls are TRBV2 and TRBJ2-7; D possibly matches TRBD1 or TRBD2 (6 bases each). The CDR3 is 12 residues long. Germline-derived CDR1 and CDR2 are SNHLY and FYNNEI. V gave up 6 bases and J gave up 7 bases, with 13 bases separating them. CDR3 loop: CASRSGAGEQYF. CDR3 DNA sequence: TGTGCCAGCAGATCGGGGGCGGGGGAGCAGTACTTC.

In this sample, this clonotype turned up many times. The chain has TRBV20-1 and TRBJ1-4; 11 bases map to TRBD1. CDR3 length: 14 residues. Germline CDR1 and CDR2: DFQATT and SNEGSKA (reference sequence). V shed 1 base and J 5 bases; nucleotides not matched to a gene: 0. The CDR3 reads CSARGDRGNEKLFF. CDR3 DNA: TGCAGTGCTAGAGGGGACAGGGGGAATGAAAAACTGTTTTTT.

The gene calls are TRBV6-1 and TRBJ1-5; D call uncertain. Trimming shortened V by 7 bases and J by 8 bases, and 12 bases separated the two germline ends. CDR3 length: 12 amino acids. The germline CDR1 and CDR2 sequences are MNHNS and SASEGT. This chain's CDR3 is CASTDGPEPQHF. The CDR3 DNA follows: TGTGCCAGCACTGACGGACCGGAGCCCCAGCATTTT.

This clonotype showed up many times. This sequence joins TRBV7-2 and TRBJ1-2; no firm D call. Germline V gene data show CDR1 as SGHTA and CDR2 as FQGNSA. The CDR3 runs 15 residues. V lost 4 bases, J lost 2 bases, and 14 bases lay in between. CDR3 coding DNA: TGTGCCAGCAGCTCGGGCCGGGCAGCCAACTATGGCTACACCTTC. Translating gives CASSSGRAANYGYTF.

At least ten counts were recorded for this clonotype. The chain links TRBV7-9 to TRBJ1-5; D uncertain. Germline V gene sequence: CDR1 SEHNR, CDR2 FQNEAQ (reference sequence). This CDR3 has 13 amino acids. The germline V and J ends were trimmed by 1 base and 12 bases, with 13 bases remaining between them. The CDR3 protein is CASSLGVAGNQHF. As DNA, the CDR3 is TGTGCCAGCAGCTTAGGGGTGGCAGGCAACCAGCATTTT.

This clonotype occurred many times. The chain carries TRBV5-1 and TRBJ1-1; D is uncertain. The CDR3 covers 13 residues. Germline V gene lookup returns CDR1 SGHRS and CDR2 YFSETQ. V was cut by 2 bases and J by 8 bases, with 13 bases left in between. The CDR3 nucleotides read TGCGCCAGCAGCTTAATCCCCTCCCCCGAAGCTTTCTTT. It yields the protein CASSLIPSPEAFF.

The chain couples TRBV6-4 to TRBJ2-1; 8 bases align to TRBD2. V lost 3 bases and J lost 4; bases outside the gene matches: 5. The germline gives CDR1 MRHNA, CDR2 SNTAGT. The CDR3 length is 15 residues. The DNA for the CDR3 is TGTGCCAGCAGTGAGACTAGCGACATTTACAATGAGCAGTTCTTC. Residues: CASSETSDIYNEQFF.

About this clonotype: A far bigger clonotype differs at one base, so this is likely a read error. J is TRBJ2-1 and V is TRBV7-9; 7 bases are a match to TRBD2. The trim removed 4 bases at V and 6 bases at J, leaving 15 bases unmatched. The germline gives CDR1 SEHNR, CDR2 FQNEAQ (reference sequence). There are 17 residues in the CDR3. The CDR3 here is CASSSTATSERANEQFF. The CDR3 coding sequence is TGTGCCAGCAGCTCCACCGCTACTAGCGAGAGGGCCAATGAGCAGTTCTTC.

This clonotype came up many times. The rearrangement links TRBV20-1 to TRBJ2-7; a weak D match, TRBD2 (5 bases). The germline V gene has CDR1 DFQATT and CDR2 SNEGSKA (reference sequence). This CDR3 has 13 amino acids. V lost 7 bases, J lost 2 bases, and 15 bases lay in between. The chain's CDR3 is CSVTGKYPYEQYF. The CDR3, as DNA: TGCAGTGTCACGGGGAAGTACCCCTACGAGCAGTACTTC.

As DNA, the CDR3 is TGTGCCAGTAGTATAGCAGTTAATGAAAAACTGTTTTTT. It codes for CASSIAVNEKLFF. J is TRBJ1-4 and V is TRBV19; D unclear. V was trimmed by 1 base and J by 4 bases, leaving 4 bases between them. CDR3 length equals 13 residues. Germline V gives CDR1 LNHDA, CDR2 SQIVND (reference sequence).